A single sample is the source of the 22 T cell receptor beta chains below, sequenced in a study of CD8 T cells in Susac syndrome. Roughly 0.5 to 1 ug RNA was reverse transcribed with random hexamers. MiXCR, run by TCRdb on the immunoSEQ multiplex PCR reads, gives a single entry per CDR3 protein. The sample has some 110,000 distinct CDR3 sequences, roughly 95% seen once. Sequencing was performed on CD4+ T cells from PBMCs. These receptors all come from a human donor with Susac syndrome.

The rearrangement links TRBV5-1 to TRBJ2-1, with D possibly matching TRBD2 (6 bases). Trimming took 4 bases from V and 0 from J, leaving 17 bases between them. The CDR3 is 17 residues long. Germline-derived CDR1 and CDR2 are SGHRS and YFSETQ. CDR3 loop: CASSPNGGSVSYNEQFF. The CDR3 DNA reads TGCGCCAGCAGCCCCAACGGGGGTAGCGTCTCCTACAATGAGCAGTTCTTC.

The chain combines TRBV29-1 with TRBJ2-1, with D possibly matching TRBD2 (5 bases). The length of the CDR3 is 15 residues. With 2 bases removed from V and 6 bases from J, the gap between germline ends came to 17 bases. From germline, CDR1 is SQVTM and CDR2 ANQGSEA. The CDR3, as DNA: TGCAGCGTTGAATTTCAAGCGGAGGTCGGCAATGAGCAGTTCTTC. Protein sequence: CSVEFQAEVGNEQFF.

V usage is TRBV4-3 and J usage is TRBJ2-6, with 10 bases aligning to TRBD1. After removal of 4 bases from V and 0 bases from J, the junction contained 6 bases not matched to a gene. The CDR3 extends over 18 amino acids. Germline V gene data show CDR1 as LGHNA and CDR2 as YSLEER. CDR3 nucleotides: TGCGCCAGCAGCCTAAGACAGGGGGCTAACTCTGGGGCCAACGTCCTGACTTTC. Translating it yields CASSLRQGANSGANVLTF.

J is TRBJ2-3 and V is TRBV7-9; the D gene is possibly TRBD2 (6 bases). With 5 bases removed from V and 2 bases from J, the gap between germline ends came to 17 bases. The CDR3 has 16 amino acids. CDR1 SEHNR and CDR2 FQNEAQ come from the germline V gene (reference sequence). In DNA form, the CDR3 reads TGTGCCAGCAGCCCTTCCTTTAGCGGATACACAGATACGCAGTATTTT. Amino acid sequence: CASSPSFSGYTDTQYF.

The chain employs TRBV7-8 and TRBJ1-1; D unresolved. This CDR3 region has 13 residues. V shed 4 bases and J shed 6 bases, with 12 bases lying between them. Germline V gives CDR1 SGHVS, CDR2 FQNEAQ. The CDR3: CASSSAWEPEAFF. The CDR3 region has the DNA TGTGCCAGCAGCTCCGCCTGGGAGCCTGAAGCTTTCTTT.

This chain connects TRBV9 to TRBJ2-5, with D unresolved. Between the trimmed V and J ends, which lost 0 bases and 2 bases, there was a span of 8 bases. CDR1 SGDLS and CDR2 YYNGEE come from the germline V gene. The CDR3 consists of 14 residues. The CDR3 region is CASSVGHTQETQYF. In DNA, the CDR3 is TGTGCCAGCAGCGTAGGGCACACGCAAGAGACCCAGTACTTC.

This clonotype was picked up one time. The chain couples TRBV12-3 or TRBV12-4 to TRBJ2-7; unclear D gene. V was shortened by 3 bases and J by 6 bases, with 9 bases between the two germline ends. The CDR3 has 12 amino acids. Here the CDR3 reads CASSLHSVEQYF. The CDR3 DNA reads TGTGCCAGCAGTTTGCACTCCGTCGAGCAGTACTTC.

This sequence joins TRBV20-1 and TRBJ2-3; D not certain. The V gene's germline CDR1 is DFQATT and CDR2 SNEGSKA (reference sequence). There are 12 residues in the CDR3. Trimming left V 6 bases short and J 1 base short, with 8 bases between. The CDR3 DNA reads TGCAGTGCCAGGCACCGCACAGATACGCAGTATTTT. This encodes CSARHRTDTQYF.

The chain combines TRBV20-1 with TRBJ2-5, with a weak D call TRBD1 (7 bases). The CDR3 is made up of 12 amino acids. Germline loops: CDR1 DFQATT, CDR2 SNEGSKA (reference sequence). Trimming removed 2 bases from V and 4 bases from J, with 8 bases in between. The chain's CDR3 is CSARQGGETQYF. The DNA for the CDR3 is TGCAGTGCTAGACAGGGGGGAGAGACCCAGTACTTC.

CDR3 region: CSIPSGGARNQPQHF. The DNA of the CDR3 is TGCAGCATCCCATCTGGGGGGGCACGCAATCAGCCCCAGCATTTT. The chain joins TRBV20-1 to TRBJ1-5, with D possibly being TRBD1 (6 bases). Germline CDR1 DFQATT, CDR2 SNEGSKA (reference sequence). The length of the CDR3 is 15 residues.

This clonotype appeared once. The CDR3 loop is CSATDPQRSYNEQFF. The CDR3, as DNA: TGCAGTGCTACAGACCCTCAACGATCCTACAATGAGCAGTTCTTC. The rearrangement joins TRBV20-1 to TRBJ2-1; D ambiguous. The CDR3 length is 15 residues. The germline V and J ends were trimmed by 4 bases and 1 base, with 14 bases remaining between them. Germline V gives CDR1 DFQATT, CDR2 SNEGSKA (reference sequence).

The chain is built from TRBV12-3 or TRBV12-4 and TRBJ2-1; the match to TRBD1 covers 7 bases. The V gene end was trimmed by 6 bases and the J gene end by 3 bases; junction bases not matched to a gene: 5. This CDR3 has 14 residues. In DNA, the CDR3 is TGTGCCAGCAGCACCGGGACAGACTACAATGAGCAGTTCTTC. Its translation is CASSTGTDYNEQFF.

Written as DNA, the CDR3 is TGCGCCAGCAGCCTCGACAGCGTATATCAGCCCCAGCATTTT. It specifies CASSLDSVYQPQHF. The J gene is TRBJ1-5, the V gene TRBV5-1, with a possible D match to TRBD1 (5 bases). Trimming pared 4 bases from V and 5 bases from J, leaving 13 bases between. CDR3 length: 14 amino acids. Germline loops: CDR1 SGHRS, CDR2 YFSETQ.

A single count supports this clonotype. The rearrangement links TRBV9 to TRBJ2-5, with TRBD1 matching 8 bases. Germline CDR1 and CDR2: SGDLS and YYNGEE. This CDR3 spans 15 amino acids. Unmatched junction bases numbered 9, after V lost 3 bases and J lost 5 bases. In DNA form, the CDR3 reads TGTGCCAGCAGCGAGACGTTGGACAGGGCTGAGACCCAGTACTTC. Translating gives CASSETLDRAETQYF.

The J gene is TRBJ2-7, the V gene TRBV29-1, with D hard to call. Germline CDR1 SQVTM, CDR2 ANQGSEA. CDR3 length: 11 amino acids. V lost 4 bases to trimming and J lost 2 bases, with 6 bases between them. The DNA of the CDR3 is TGCAGCGTTGGAGGTACCTACGAGCAGTACTTC. Protein sequence: CSVGGTYEQYF.

The chain carries TRBV6-1 and TRBJ1-2; tentative D call: TRBD1 (5 bases). This CDR3 is 12 amino acids long. Germline V CDR1 and CDR2: MNHNS, SASEGT. The V end was cut by 4 bases, the J end by 9 bases, with 12 bases between. This CDR3 reads CASSGQLGRYTF. The CDR3 region has the DNA TGTGCCAGCAGTGGACAGCTTGGTCGCTACACCTTC.

In regard to this clonotype: One end of the junction does not line up with germline, which may come from a read error. This CDR3 is CASSPTQLAELGTDTQYF. CDR3 DNA: TGTGCCAGCTCACCAACGCAACTAGCGGAACTAGGGACAGACACGCAGTATTTT. The chain is built from TRBV18 and TRBJ2-3; D is perhaps TRBD2 (8 bases). CDR3 length: 18 residues. Germline CDR1 reads KGHSH; CDR2 reads LQKENI.

V is TRBV11-2 and J is TRBJ2-5, with D unresolved. From germline, CDR1 is SGHAT and CDR2 FQNNGV. Trimming removed 1 base from V and 0 bases from J, with 6 bases in between. The CDR3 totals 14 residues. CDR3 nucleotide sequence: TGTGCCAGCAGCTTAGGATCAAACCAAGAGACCCAGTACTTC. It yields the protein CASSLGSNQETQYF.

This clonotype was recorded a few times. This sequence joins TRBV11-2 and TRBJ2-5; D possibly uses TRBD1 or TRBD2 (5 bases each). This CDR3 comprises 15 residues. The V and J ends lost 1 base and 4 bases respectively, with 13 bases between them. The germline V gene encodes CDR1 SGHAT and CDR2 FQNNGV. The CDR3 loop is CASSLGAGTVETQYF. CDR3 nucleotides: TGTGCCAGCAGCTTAGGGGCCGGGACGGTAGAGACCCAGTACTTC.

The V call is TRBV6-6, the J call TRBJ2-7, with 12 bases aligning to TRBD2. J gave up 4 bases and V 6 bases, and 7 bases lay outside the gene matches. The CDR3 is made up of 15 amino acids. In germline, CDR1 is MNHNY, CDR2 SVGAGI (reference sequence). CDR3 coding DNA: TGTGCCAGCAGGACTAGCGGGAGTACTGAGTACGAGCAGTACTTC. This encodes CASRTSGSTEYEQYF.

This clonotype was counted once. V gene TRBV2 combines with J gene TRBJ2-7; D is undetermined. This CDR3 comprises 12 residues. Germline V lookup: CDR1 SNHLY, CDR2 FYNNEI. V lost 5 bases to trimming and J lost 2 bases, with 7 bases between them. The CDR3 reads CASSRPPYEQYF. The CDR3 DNA follows: TGTGCCAGCAGTAGACCACCCTACGAGCAGTACTTC.

The CDR3 region is CASTPTSGRMNEQFF. The DNA of the CDR3 is TGTGCCAGCACACCTACTAGCGGGAGGATGAATGAGCAGTTCTTC. The rearrangement links TRBV25-1 to TRBJ2-1; 12 bases match TRBD2. CDR1 MGHDK and CDR2 SYGVNS come from the germline V gene. The ends lost 7 bases at V and 7 bases at J; junction bases unmatched: 8. The CDR3 has 15 amino acids.